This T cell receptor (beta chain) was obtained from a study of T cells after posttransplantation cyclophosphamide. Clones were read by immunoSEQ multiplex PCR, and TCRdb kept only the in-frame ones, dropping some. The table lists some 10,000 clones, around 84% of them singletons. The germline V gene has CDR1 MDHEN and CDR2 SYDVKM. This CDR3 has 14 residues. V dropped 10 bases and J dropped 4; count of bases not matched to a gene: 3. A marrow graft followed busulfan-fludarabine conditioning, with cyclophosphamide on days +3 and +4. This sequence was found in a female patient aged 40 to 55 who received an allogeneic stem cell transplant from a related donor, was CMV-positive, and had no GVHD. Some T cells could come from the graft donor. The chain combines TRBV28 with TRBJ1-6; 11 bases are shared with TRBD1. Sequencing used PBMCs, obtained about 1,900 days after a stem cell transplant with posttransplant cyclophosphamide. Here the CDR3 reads CATGTGGYNSPLHF. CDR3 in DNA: TGTGCCACCGGGACAGGGGGATATAATTCACCCCTCCACTTT.